This is a list of T cell receptor beta chains from one sample in a study of cytomegalovirus exposure and HLA in healthy donors. Some clones are missing from TCRdb's copy, which holds only in-frame ones; the method was immunoSEQ multiplex PCR. The sample has tens of thousands of clones, about three quarters seen once. The sample taken for sequencing was PBMCs. These TCRs come from a male donor in good health and CMV-seropositive. Both conserved end residues are part of each CDR3. The order of the fields is D gene, clone size, V gene, J gene, CDR3 protein, CDR3 DNA. D genes are given only for firm matches. Clone size, where shown, is once, few, many, or a class for clones that have expanded.

D: TRBD2; size: few; V: TRBV28; J: TRBJ2-3; CDR3: CASQTSGTTDTQYF; DNA: TGTGCCAGCCAAACTAGCGGGACCACAGATACGCAGTATTTT
D: .; size: .; V: TRBV27; J: TRBJ2-1; CDR3: CASTYGLNNEQFF; DNA: TGTGCCAGCACCTATGGACTAAACAATGAGCAGTTCTTC
D: .; size: .; V: TRBV7-8; J: TRBJ1-1; CDR3: CASSFQRGGRTEAFF; DNA: TGTGCCAGCAGCTTCCAGCGGGGGGGCCGTACTGAAGCTTTCTTT
D: .; size: .; V: TRBV7-3; J: TRBJ1-2; CDR3: CASSLSPGANYGYTF; DNA: TGTGCCAGCAGCTTAAGTCCCGGAGCTAACTATGGCTACACCTTC
D: .; size: .; V: TRBV7-9; J: TRBJ1-2; CDR3: CASSTTLDLNRGGYTF; DNA: TGTGCCAGCAGCACCACCTTGGACCTAAACCGGGGTGGCTACACCTTC
D: .; size: .; V: TRBV1; J: TRBJ2-5; CDR3: CTRETPPTPEGAQYF; DNA: TGCACCAGAGAAACCCCCCCCACCCCGGAAGGGGCCCAGTACTTC
D: .; size: .; V: TRBV4-1; J: TRBJ2-7; CDR3: CASSQVPDSSYEQYF; DNA: TGCGCCAGCAGCCAAGTCCCGGACAGCTCCTACGAGCAGTACTTC
D: .; size: .; V: TRBV27; J: TRBJ1-1; CDR3: CASSLSAGYSEAFF; DNA: TGTGCCAGCAGTTTATCAGCAGGGTACTCTGAAGCTTTCTTT
D: .; size: .; V: TRBV18; J: TRBJ1-1; CDR3: CASSEGRGMNTEAFF; DNA: TGTGCCAGCTCGGAGGGAAGAGGCATGAACACTGAAGCTTTCTTT
D: TRBD2; size: .; V: TRBV5-1; J: TRBJ2-3; CDR3: CASSLGSGGDTQYF; DNA: TGCGCCAGCAGCTTGGGTAGCGGGGGCGATACGCAGTATTTT
D: .; size: few; V: TRBV30; J: TRBJ1-4; CDR3: CAWSVRQNEKLFF; DNA: TGTGCCTGGAGTGTACGACAGAATGAAAAACTGTTTTTT
D: TRBD1; size: .; V: TRBV7-6; J: TRBJ2-7; CDR3: CASSLSGTGVAEQYF; DNA: TGTGCCAGCAGCTTGTCCGGGACAGGGGTAGCCGAGCAGTACTTC
D: TRBD2; size: .; V: TRBV9; J: TRBJ2-1; CDR3: CASSDSGGGGYNEQFF; DNA: TGTGCCAGCAGCGATAGTGGCGGGGGGGGCTACAATGAGCAGTTCTTC
D: TRBD1; size: .; V: TRBV25-1; J: TRBJ1-1; CDR3: CASSGVGGGEAFF; DNA: TGTGCCAGCAGTGGGGTAGGGGGCGGGGAAGCTTTCTTT
D: .; size: .; V: TRBV2; J: TRBJ2-7; CDR3: CASSEPGVPYEQYF; DNA: TGTGCCAGCAGTGAGCCGGGGGTACCCTACGAGCAGTACTTC
D: .; size: .; V: TRBV7-9; J: TRBJ2-7; CDR3: CASSFLQGTRPYEQYF; DNA: TGTGCCAGCAGCTTCTTACAGGGCACCAGACCCTACGAGCAGTACTTC
D: .; size: few; V: TRBV20-1; J: TRBJ1-2; CDR3: CSAGPWEGYTF; DNA: TGCAGTGCTGGTCCTTGGGAGGGCTACACCTTC
D: TRBD2; size: .; V: TRBV18; J: TRBJ2-7; CDR3: CASSPLGLAGAPHEQYF; DNA: TGTGCCAGCTCACCTCTCGGACTAGCGGGGGCGCCCCACGAGCAGTACTTC
D: .; size: few; V: TRBV6-5; J: TRBJ1-2; CDR3: CASSGSSERYTF; DNA: TGTGCCAGCAGTGGCTCCAGCGAGCGCTACACCTTC
D: TRBD2; size: .; V: TRBV7-2; J: TRBJ2-1; CDR3: CASKPGLAGNEQFF; DNA: TGTGCCAGCAAACCGGGACTAGCGGGGAATGAGCAGTTCTTC
D: .; size: .; V: TRBV7-6; J: TRBJ2-3; CDR3: CASSQSTDTQYF; DNA: TGTGCCAGCAGCCAAAGCACAGATACGCAGTATTTT
D: TRBD1; size: few; V: TRBV6-1; J: TRBJ1-5; CDR3: CASRGQGYNQPQHF; DNA: TGTGCCAGCAGGGGACAGGGGTACAATCAGCCCCAGCATTTT
D: .; size: few; V: TRBV2; J: TRBJ1-3; CDR3: CASREQGPSSTIYF; DNA: TGTGCCAGCAGGGAACAGGGTCCCTCGTCCACCATATATTTT
D: TRBD1; size: few; V: TRBV28; J: TRBJ2-6; CDR3: CASTNRDRGLGANVLTF; DNA: TGTGCCAGCACCAACAGGGACAGGGGGCTCGGGGCCAACGTCCTGACTTTC
D: TRBD1; size: .; V: TRBV27; J: TRBJ2-7; CDR3: CASSFGTGSSYEQYF; DNA: TGTGCCAGCAGTTTCGGGACAGGGTCGTCCTACGAGCAGTACTTC
D: .; size: .; V: TRBV19; J: TRBJ1-5; CDR3: CASTSRANQPQHF; DNA: TGTGCCAGTACCTCGAGGGCCAATCAGCCCCAGCATTTT
D: .; size: few; V: TRBV11-2; J: TRBJ2-6; CDR3: CASSSPRTSFSGANVLTF; DNA: TGTGCCAGCAGCTCGCCCCGGACATCCTTCTCTGGGGCCAACGTCCTGACTTTC
D: .; size: .; V: TRBV7-7; J: TRBJ2-7; CDR3: CASSLGGTGAYEQYF; DNA: TGTGCCAGCAGCTTAGGGGGTACAGGCGCCTACGAGCAGTACTTC
D: TRBD1; size: .; V: TRBV28; J: TRBJ2-2; CDR3: CASRGRQGATGELFF; DNA: TGTGCCAGCAGGGGTCGACAGGGGGCTACCGGGGAGCTGTTTTTT
D: .; size: .; V: TRBV6-4; J: TRBJ2-3; CDR3: CASSDSVRQGYGTDTQYF; DNA: TGTGCCAGCAGTGACTCGGTTCGGCAGGGTTACGGCACAGATACGCAGTATTTT
D: TRBD1; size: .; V: TRBV5-6; J: TRBJ1-4; CDR3: CASSLAGTGDRGEKLFF; DNA: TGTGCCAGCAGCTTGGCCGGGACAGGGGATCGCGGTGAAAAACTGTTTTTT
D: TRBD2; size: .; V: TRBV11-2; J: TRBJ2-7; CDR3: CAWGGERGSYEQYF; DNA: TGTGCCTGGGGGGGGGAGCGAGGCTCCTACGAGCAGTACTTC
D: TRBD2; size: .; V: TRBV4-1; J: TRBJ2-2; CDR3: CASSQVSGRANNGELFF; DNA: TGCGCCAGCAGCCAAGTCAGCGGGAGAGCTAATAACGGGGAGCTGTTTTTT
D: .; size: .; V: TRBV25-1; J: TRBJ2-7; CDR3: CASSESGHSSYEQYF; DNA: TGTGCCAGCAGTGAATCCGGACATAGCTCCTACGAGCAGTACTTC
D: TRBD1; size: .; V: TRBV2; J: TRBJ1-1; CDR3: CANSRTGGLNTEAFF; DNA: TGTGCCAACTCTAGGACAGGGGGACTGAACACTGAAGCTTTCTTT
D: .; size: few; V: TRBV7-9; J: TRBJ2-7; CDR3: CSSSSNRDQQYF; DNA: TGTTCCAGCAGCTCAAACAGGGATCAGCAGTACTTC
D: TRBD1; size: .; V: TRBV18; J: TRBJ1-1; CDR3: CASSPGTGGEAFF; DNA: TGTGCCAGCTCACCAGGGACAGGGGGAGAAGCTTTCTTT
D: .; size: few; V: TRBV5-6; J: TRBJ1-1; CDR3: CASSAANTEAFF; DNA: TGTGCCAGCAGTGCGGCGAACACTGAAGCTTTCTTT